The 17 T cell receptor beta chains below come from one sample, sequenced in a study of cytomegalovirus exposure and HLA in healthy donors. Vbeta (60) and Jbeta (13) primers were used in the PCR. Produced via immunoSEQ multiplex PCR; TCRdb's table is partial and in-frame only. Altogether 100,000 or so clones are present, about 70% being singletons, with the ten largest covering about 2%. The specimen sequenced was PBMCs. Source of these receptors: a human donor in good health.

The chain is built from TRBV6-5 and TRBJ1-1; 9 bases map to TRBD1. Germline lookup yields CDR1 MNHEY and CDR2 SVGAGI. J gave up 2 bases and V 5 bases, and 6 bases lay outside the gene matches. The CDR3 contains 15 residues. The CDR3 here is CASSVDRGPNTEAFF. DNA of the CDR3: TGTGCCAGCAGTGTGGACAGGGGACCAAACACTGAAGCTTTCTTT.

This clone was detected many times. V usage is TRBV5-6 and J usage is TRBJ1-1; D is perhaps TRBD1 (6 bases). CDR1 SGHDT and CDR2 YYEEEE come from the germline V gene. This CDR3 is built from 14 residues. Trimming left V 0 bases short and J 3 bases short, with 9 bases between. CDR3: CASSLGPGDTEAFF. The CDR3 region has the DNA TGTGCCAGCAGCTTGGGCCCAGGGGACACTGAAGCTTTCTTT. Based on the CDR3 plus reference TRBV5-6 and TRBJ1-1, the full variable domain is DAGVTQSPTHLIKTRGQQVTLRCSPKSGHDTVSWYQQALGQGPQFIFQYYEEEERQRGNFPDRFSGHQFPNYSSELNVNALLLGDSALYLCASSLGPGDTEAFFGQGTRLTVV.

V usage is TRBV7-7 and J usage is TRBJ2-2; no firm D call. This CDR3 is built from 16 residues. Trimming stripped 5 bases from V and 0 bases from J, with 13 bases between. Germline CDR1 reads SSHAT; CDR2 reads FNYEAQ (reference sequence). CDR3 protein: CASSPNPPPNTGELFF. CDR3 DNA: TGTGCCAGCAGCCCTAATCCCCCCCCGAACACCGGGGAGCTGTTTTTT. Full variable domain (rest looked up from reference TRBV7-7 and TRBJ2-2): GAGVSQSPRYKVTKRGQDVTLRCDPISSHATLYWYQQALGQGPEFLTYFNYEAQPDKSGLPSDRFSAERPEGSISTLTIQRTEQRDSAMYRCASSPNPPPNTGELFFGEGSRLTVL.

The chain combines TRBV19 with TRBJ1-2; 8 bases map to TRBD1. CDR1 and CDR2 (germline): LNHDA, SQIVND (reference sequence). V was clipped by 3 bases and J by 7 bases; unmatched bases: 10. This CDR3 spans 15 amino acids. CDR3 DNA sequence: TGTGCCAGTAGTATGGGCAGGGGGCCCACATCTGGCTACACCTTC. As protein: CASSMGRGPTSGYTF.

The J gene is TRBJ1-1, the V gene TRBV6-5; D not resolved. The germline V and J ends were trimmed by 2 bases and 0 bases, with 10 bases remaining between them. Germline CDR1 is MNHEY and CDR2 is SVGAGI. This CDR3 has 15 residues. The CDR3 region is CASSYKPTLNTEAFF. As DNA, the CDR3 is TGTGCCAGCAGTTACAAGCCTACTCTGAACACTGAAGCTTTCTTT.

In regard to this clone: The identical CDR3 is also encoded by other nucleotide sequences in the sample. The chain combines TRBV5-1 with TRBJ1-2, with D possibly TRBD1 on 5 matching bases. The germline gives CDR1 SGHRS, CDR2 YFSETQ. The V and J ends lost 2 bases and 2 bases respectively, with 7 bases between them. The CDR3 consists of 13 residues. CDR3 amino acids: CASSLDSNYGYTF. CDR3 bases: TGCGCCAGCAGCTTAGACAGCAACTATGGCTACACCTTC. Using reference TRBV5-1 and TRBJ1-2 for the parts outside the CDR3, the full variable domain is KAGVTQTPRYLIKTRGQQVTLSCSPISGHRSVSWYQQTPGQGLQFLFEYFSETQRNKGNFPGRFSGRQFSNSRSEMNVSTLELGDSALYLCASSLDSNYGYTFGSGTRLTVV.

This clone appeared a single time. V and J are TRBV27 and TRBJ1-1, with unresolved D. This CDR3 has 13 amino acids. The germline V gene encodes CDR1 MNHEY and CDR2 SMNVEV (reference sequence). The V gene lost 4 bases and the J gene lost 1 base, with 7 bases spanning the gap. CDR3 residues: CASSYTQNTEAFF. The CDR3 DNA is TGTGCCAGCAGTTACACCCAGAACACTGAAGCTTTCTTT.

CDR3 DNA: TGCGCCAGCAGCCAAAGACTAGCGGAGTACAATGAGCAGTTCTTC. This codes for CASSQRLAEYNEQFF. This chain uses TRBV4-3 with TRBJ2-1; TRBD2 agrees at 9 bases. CDR1 and CDR2 (germline): LGHNA, YSLEER. The ends lost 2 bases at V and 4 bases at J; junction bases unmatched: 3. There are 15 residues in the CDR3.

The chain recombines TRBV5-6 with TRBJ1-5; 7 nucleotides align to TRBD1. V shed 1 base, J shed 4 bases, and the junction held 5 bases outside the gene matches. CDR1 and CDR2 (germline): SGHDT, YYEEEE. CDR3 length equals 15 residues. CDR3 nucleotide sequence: TGTGCCAGCAGCTTGTGGGACAGATTGAATCAGCCCCAGCATTTT. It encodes CASSLWDRLNQPQHF.

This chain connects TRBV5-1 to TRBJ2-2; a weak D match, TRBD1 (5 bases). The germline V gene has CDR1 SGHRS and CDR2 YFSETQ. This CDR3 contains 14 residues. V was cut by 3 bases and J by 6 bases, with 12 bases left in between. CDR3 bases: TGCGCCAGCAGCTCACACCAAGGGGCCGGGGAGCTGTTTTTT. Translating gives CASSSHQGAGELFF.

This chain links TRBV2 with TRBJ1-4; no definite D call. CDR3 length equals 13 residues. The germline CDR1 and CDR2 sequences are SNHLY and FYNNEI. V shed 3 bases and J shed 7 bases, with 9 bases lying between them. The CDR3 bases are TGTGCCAGCAGTGAGCTGGGGAGTGAAAAACTGTTTTTT. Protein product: CASSELGSEKLFF.

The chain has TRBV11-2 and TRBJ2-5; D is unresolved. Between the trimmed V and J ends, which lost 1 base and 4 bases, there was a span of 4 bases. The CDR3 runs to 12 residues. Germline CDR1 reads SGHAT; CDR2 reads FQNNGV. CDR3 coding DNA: TGTGCCAGCAGCTTAGTGAGAGAGACCCAGTACTTC. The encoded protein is CASSLVRETQYF.

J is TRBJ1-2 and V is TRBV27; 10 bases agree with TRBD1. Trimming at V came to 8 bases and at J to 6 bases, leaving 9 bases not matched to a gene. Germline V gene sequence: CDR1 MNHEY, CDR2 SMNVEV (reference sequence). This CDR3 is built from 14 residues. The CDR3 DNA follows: TGTGCCAGCCGCCCGGACAGGGGGGTGGATGGCTACACCTTC. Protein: CASRPDRGVDGYTF.

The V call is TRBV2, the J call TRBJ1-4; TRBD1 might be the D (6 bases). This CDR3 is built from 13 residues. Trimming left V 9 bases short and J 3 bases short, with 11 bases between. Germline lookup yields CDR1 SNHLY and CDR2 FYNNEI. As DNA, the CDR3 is TGTGCCAGTACAGGGTACCCTAATGAAAAACTGTTTTTT. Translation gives CASTGYPNEKLFF.

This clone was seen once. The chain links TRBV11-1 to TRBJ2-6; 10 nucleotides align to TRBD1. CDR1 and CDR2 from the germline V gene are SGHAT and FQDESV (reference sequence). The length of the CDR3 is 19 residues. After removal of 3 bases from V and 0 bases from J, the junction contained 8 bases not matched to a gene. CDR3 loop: CASSFGQGDTYSGANVLTF. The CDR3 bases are TGTGCCAGCAGCTTTGGACAGGGGGATACCTACTCTGGGGCCAACGTCCTGACTTTC.

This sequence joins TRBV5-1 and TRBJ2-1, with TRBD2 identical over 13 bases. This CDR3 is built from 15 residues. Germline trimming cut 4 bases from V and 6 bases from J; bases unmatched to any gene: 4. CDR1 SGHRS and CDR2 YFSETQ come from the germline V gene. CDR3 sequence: CASSPWTSGSNEQFF. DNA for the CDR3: TGCGCCAGCAGCCCTTGGACTAGCGGGAGCAATGAGCAGTTCTTC.

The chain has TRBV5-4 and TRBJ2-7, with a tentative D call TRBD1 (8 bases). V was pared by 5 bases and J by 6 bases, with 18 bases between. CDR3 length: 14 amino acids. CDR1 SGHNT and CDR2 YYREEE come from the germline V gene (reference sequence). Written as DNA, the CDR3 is TGTGCCAGCAGTTCAAGCGGGACAGGCGCCGAGCAGTACTTC. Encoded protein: CASSSSGTGAEQYF.